Shown below are 3 T cell receptor beta chains from a single sample sequenced in a study of CD8+ T cells in alopecia areata. The treatment denotes: oral pan-JAK inhibitor, 5-10 mg twice daily. RNA, once extracted, was reverse transcribed into cDNA for use as the sequencing template. TCRdb keeps only in-frame clones here, not all; method: immunoSEQ multiplex PCR. Of roughly 200,000 clones listed, 43% are singletons. The sample was CD4+ T cells sorted from blood, taken between weeks 36 and 40, from a patient treated with tofacitinib. These receptors originate from a human donor with alopecia areata.

The chain employs TRBV27 and TRBJ1-2, with TRBD1 matching over 10 bases. Per germline, CDR1 MNHEY and CDR2 SMNVEV (reference sequence). The CDR3 covers 13 residues. Trimming took 6 bases from V and 7 from J; bases not matched to a gene: 5. This CDR3 reads CASRQTGGLGYTF. CDR3 coding DNA: TGTGCCAGCAGGCAGACAGGGGGCCTTGGCTACACCTTC.

V usage is TRBV28 and J usage is TRBJ2-1; 12 bases map to TRBD2. The junction had 4 bases not matched to a gene; V was cut back by 2 bases and J by 8 bases. The CDR3 is 15 residues long. Germline V CDR1 and CDR2: MDHEN, SYDVKM. CDR3 sequence (DNA): TGTGCCAGCAGTTTAAGACTAGCGGGAGTTTATGAGCAGTTCTTC. This codes for CASSLRLAGVYEQFF.

The chain uses TRBV28 and TRBJ2-3; D possibly corresponds to TRBD2 (6 bases). The V gene's germline CDR1 is MDHEN and CDR2 SYDVKM. The V end was cut by 3 bases, the J end by 0 bases, with 10 bases between. This CDR3 region has 15 residues. The CDR3 nucleotides are TGTGCCAGCAGTTTGGTAAGCGGGAGCACAGATACGCAGTATTTT. Translated, it gives CASSLVSGSTDTQYF.